This T cell receptor (beta chain) came from a study of long-term antiretroviral therapy in people with HIV. General study results and limits: Blood specimens, gathered between about 2004 and 2017, were possibly obtained under older ART regimens. HIV repertoires had narrower CDR3 length ranges than controls. ART preceded a rise in diversity that nonetheless stayed lower than in transplant donor controls.

CDR3 length: 15 residues. Germline assignment: CDR1 MNHEY and CDR2 SVGAGI. V was shortened by 6 bases and J by 4 bases, with 13 bases between the two germline ends. Samples held roughly 0.85-10 million cryopreserved PBMC before DNA extraction. They ran version v3.0 of the immunoSEQ assay at survey level. Profiling relied on immunoSEQ multiplex PCR, and the TCRdb table lists in-frame clones only, not all of them. The repertoire consists of about 25,000 clones, with 80% to 90% occurring once and the leading ten covering more than 15%. Concerning this clone: Its antigen is not known.

The chain uses TRBV6-5 and TRBJ2-6; D is perhaps TRBD1 or TRBD2 (5 bases each). Specimen: unsorted PBMCs, collected 1.2 years after starting antiretroviral therapy. This sequence originates from a man aged 50 to 59 with HIV. The CDR3 here is CASSPEGTGANVLTF. CDR3 sequence (DNA): TGTGCCAGCAGCCCCGAAGGGACGGGGGCCAACGTCCTGACTTTC.